The next 3 T cell receptor beta chains were all read from a single sample in a study of shared clonotypes between healthy human individuals. Measured with immunoSEQ multiplex PCR; TCRdb has only the in-frame clones, and not every one. The data hold about 600,000 clones, with approximately 97% observed a single time. Sequenced input: naive CD4+ T cells sorted from blood. Subset given: CD45RA+ positively selected. The receptor source for this set is a woman aged 25-40 years in good health.

V gene TRBV11-2 combines with J gene TRBJ1-4, with D hard to call. Germline V gene data show CDR1 as SGHAT and CDR2 as FQNNGV. This CDR3 has 16 amino acids. V gave up 2 bases and J gave up 8 bases, with 18 bases separating them. The CDR3 coding sequence is TGTGCCAGCAGCTTATTGGATTTTGCAGTAAGAGAAAAACTGTTTTTT. Translating it yields CASSLLDFAVREKLFF.

The chain carries TRBV5-6 and TRBJ2-7; D unclear. Germline CDR1 is SGHDT and CDR2 is YYEEEE. V shed 4 bases and J shed 2 bases, with 19 bases lying between them. There are 16 residues in the CDR3. CDR3 region: CASSRTLGSLAYEQYF. The DNA of the CDR3 is TGTGCCAGCAGCCGAACCCTTGGATCGTTAGCCTACGAGCAGTACTTC.

Details on this clone: Additional DNA sequences in this sample encode the identical CDR3. The chain has TRBV27 and TRBJ2-7; a weak D match, TRBD2 (6 bases). CDR1 and CDR2 from the germline V gene are MNHEY and SMNVEV (reference sequence). Trimming removed 0 bases from V and 1 base from J, with 7 bases in between. There are 14 residues in the CDR3. The CDR3 coding sequence is TGTGCCAGCAGTTTATCGGGACTGTCCTACGAGCAGTACTTC. Amino acids: CASSLSGLSYEQYF.